Below, one T cell receptor (beta chain) is given with its context. This CDR3 is 13 amino acids long. Germline CDR1 reads DFQATT; CDR2 reads SNEGSKA (reference sequence). The V and J ends lost 0 bases and 5 bases respectively, with 10 bases between them. This entry belongs to a study of response to subunit inactivated influenza vaccine. TCRdb reanalysed the RT-PCR reads using MiXCR and keeps one entry per CDR3 protein. The repertoire holds about 540,000 distinct CDR3 sequences, under 30% seen once, with roughly 2.8% in the top ten. These same data were also listed under a study on T cells expressing NK-cell markers. As reported in that work: 5'RACE template switching with UMIs generated TCR beta cDNA.

The chain uses TRBV20-1 and TRBJ2-5; no clear D gene. The sample consisted of CD4+ T cells sorted from PBMCs, taken 11 to 12 days after vaccination. This sequence originates from a man aged 45-65 years who received an inactivated influenza vaccine. In nucleotides, the CDR3 is TGCAGTGCTAGAGATAGTCAGTACGAGACCCAGTACTTC. This gives the protein CSARDSQYETQYF.